This T cell receptor (beta chain) was found in a study of cytomegalovirus exposure and HLA in healthy donors. Using immunoSEQ multiplex PCR, the repertoire was profiled, and TCRdb retains in-frame clones only, with some absent. The data contain about 150,000 clones, roughly nine tenths of them singletons. Germline V lookup: CDR1 SGHVS, CDR2 FNYEAQ. Trimming removed 0 bases from V and 5 bases from J; junction bases left unmatched: 13. There are 18 residues in the CDR3. Input material: PBMCs. This receptor was identified in a woman between 18 and 29 years old in good health and CMV-seropositive. The chain links TRBV7-6 to TRBJ1-1; the match to TRBD1 covers 9 bases. The CDR3, as DNA: TGTGCCAGCAGCTTAGCCACAGGGGGCGTTTATCGAGGTACTGAAGCTTTCTTT. It yields the protein CASSLATGGVYRGTEAFF.